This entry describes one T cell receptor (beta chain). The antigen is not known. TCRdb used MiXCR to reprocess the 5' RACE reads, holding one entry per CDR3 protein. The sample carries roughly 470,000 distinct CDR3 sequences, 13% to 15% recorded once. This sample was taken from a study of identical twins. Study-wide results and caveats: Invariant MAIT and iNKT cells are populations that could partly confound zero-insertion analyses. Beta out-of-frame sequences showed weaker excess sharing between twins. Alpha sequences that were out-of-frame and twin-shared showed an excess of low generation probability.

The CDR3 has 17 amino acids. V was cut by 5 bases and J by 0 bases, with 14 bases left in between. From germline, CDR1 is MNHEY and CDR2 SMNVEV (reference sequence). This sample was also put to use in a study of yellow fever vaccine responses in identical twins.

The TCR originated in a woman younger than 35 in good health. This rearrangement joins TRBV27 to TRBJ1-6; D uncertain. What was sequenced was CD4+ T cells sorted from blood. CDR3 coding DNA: TGTGCCAGCAGTCCCGGCGGCCTGAGCTCCTATAATTCACCCCTCCACTTT. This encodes CASSPGGLSSYNSPLHF.